This TCR beta chain was identified in a study of T cell responses to AZD1222 COVID-19 vaccine. Study-wide background: Some second doses came at about 4 weeks and others at about 12 weeks; these were pooled.

In germline, CDR1 is LGHDT, CDR2 YNNKEL (reference sequence). The CDR3 totals 17 residues. The V and J ends lost 2 bases and 0 bases respectively, with 11 bases between them. This table comes from immunoSEQ multiplex PCR, and its TCRdb copy is limited to in-frame clones, with some not included. Of approximately 110,000 clones listed, approximately 84% are singletons. Broader study findings: Spike-specific TCR breadth and depth rose after two AZD1222 doses. The donors showed a predominance of white British ancestry and of females, with possible underestimation of clonal diversity. Vaccine-related CD4 TCRs covered spike, predominating at 160-218 and 743-854.

With regard to this clone: Its antigen is not known.

The TCR comes from an adult in good health. The chain uses TRBV3-1 (or the pseudogene TRBV3-2) and TRBJ1-6; D gene unclear. The starting material was peripheral blood, obtained on day 0 of AZD1222 vaccination. CDR3 sequence: CASSQNPQSSYNSPLHF. The CDR3 nucleotides read TGTGCCAGCAGCCAAAATCCCCAGAGCTCCTATAATTCACCCCTCCACTTT.